The 24 T cell receptor beta chains reported below all come from one sample, sequenced in a study of vaccination and CD4 T cells after COVID-19. These receptors' targets are unknown. Documented treatment: approximately nine-day PBMC culture with coronavirus spike peptide pools or control peptides (ViraFEST assay). CD4+ T cells that came from the unexposed donor were collected before the COVID-19 pandemic (2011-2018). The Oncomine TCR Beta short-read assay was what sequenced the DNA obtained from cultured CD4+ T cells. Genomic DNA from cultured CD4+ T cells was extracted. TCRdb itself ran the PCR reads through MiXCR, one entry per CDR3 protein. This table has several thousand distinct CDR3 sequences, around 35% appearing once. The specimen was CD4+ T cells from blood, cultured in vitro. The origin of the receptors is a human donor in good health.

The chain recombines TRBV7-2 with TRBJ2-7; D perhaps matches TRBD1 (5 bases). The length of the CDR3 is 14 residues. V was trimmed by 5 bases and J by 0 bases, leaving 11 bases between them. The V gene's germline CDR1 is SGHTA and CDR2 FQGNSA. DNA for the CDR3: TGTGCCAGCAGCCGATGGACACTCTCCTACGAGCAGTACTTC. This encodes CASSRWTLSYEQYF. Looking up the rest from reference TRBV7-2 and TRBJ2-7 gives the full variable domain: GAGVSQSPSNKVTEKGKDVELRCDPISGHTALYWYRQSLGQGLEFLIYFQGNSAPDKSGLPSDRFSAERTGGSVSTLTIQRTQQEDSAVYLCASSRWTLSYEQYFGPGTRLTVT.

The chain recombines TRBV7-3 with TRBJ1-6; the D is unclear. Looked up from germline, CDR1 is SGHTA and CDR2 is FQGTGA. Between the trimmed V and J ends, which lost 1 base and 9 bases, there was a span of 10 bases. The CDR3 loop spans 14 amino acids. The CDR3 DNA reads TGTGCCAGCAGCTTAAAAGGGTCGGGTTCACCCCTCCACTTT. It yields the protein CASSLKGSGSPLHF.

This chain links TRBV7-2 with TRBJ2-7; no reliable D call. Germline CDR1 reads SGHTA; CDR2 reads FQGNSA. The V and J ends lost 2 bases and 2 bases respectively, with 13 bases between them. The CDR3 sequence is 15 residues long. Here the CDR3 reads CASSLKGSTTYEQYF. As DNA, the CDR3 is TGTGCCAGCAGCTTAAAGGGCAGTACAACCTACGAGCAGTACTTC.

The V and J genes are TRBV19 and TRBJ2-7; D not certain. This CDR3 has 15 amino acids. V lost 3 bases and J lost 2, with 14 bases in between. Germline V gives CDR1 LNHDA, CDR2 SQIVND (reference sequence). The CDR3 bases are TGTGCCAGTAGTATGGTTATTCAGGCTGCCTACGAGCAGTACTTC. Translation gives CASSMVIQAAYEQYF. Variable domain in full (rest from reference TRBV19 and TRBJ2-7): DGGITQSPKYLFRKEGQNVTLSCEQNLNHDAMYWYRQDPGQGLRLIYYSQIVNDFQKGDIAEGYSVSREKKESFPLTVTSAQKNPTAFYLCASSMVIQAAYEQYFGPGTRLTVT.

The chain uses TRBV2 and TRBJ2-3; D might be TRBD1 or TRBD2, each matching 5 bases. The V gene's germline CDR1 is SNHLY and CDR2 FYNNEI. V was clipped by 4 bases and J by 2 bases, with 10 bases between them. CDR3 size: 14 residues. CDR3 region: CASSAGTYTDTQYF. CDR3 bases: TGTGCCAGCAGTGCGGGGACCTACACAGATACGCAGTATTTT.

This clonotype was seen a handful of times. The chain recombines TRBV27 with TRBJ2-7, with D possibly matching TRBD2 (6 bases). The V gene lost 3 bases and the J gene lost 7 bases, with 16 bases spanning the gap. The CDR3 covers 14 residues. Germline loops: CDR1 MNHEY, CDR2 SMNVEV (reference sequence). This CDR3 reads CASSLASAFEEQYF. The CDR3 bases are TGTGCCAGCAGTTTGGCTAGCGCCTTTGAAGAGCAGTACTTC.

The chain links TRBV18 to TRBJ1-5; 7 bases match TRBD1. The germline gives CDR1 KGHSH, CDR2 LQKENI. With 1 base clipped from V and 7 bases from J, the junction kept 1 base outside the gene matches. There are 13 residues in the CDR3. CDR3 region: CASSPLDRQPQHF. The CDR3 DNA reads TGTGCCAGCTCACCACTGGACAGGCAGCCCCAGCATTTT.

V gene TRBV15 combines with J gene TRBJ1-2, with 8 positions matching TRBD1. In germline, CDR1 is LNHNV, CDR2 YYDKDF (reference sequence). V trimming: 0 bases; J trimming: 7 bases; junction bases outside the gene matches: 4. The CDR3 length is 14 residues. CDR3 protein: CATSRDLTGGGYTF. The CDR3, as DNA: TGTGCCACCAGCAGAGATTTAACAGGGGGTGGCTACACCTTC.

The gene calls are TRBV20-1 and TRBJ2-3, with 7 bases lining up with TRBD2. This CDR3 region has 14 residues. From germline, CDR1 is DFQATT and CDR2 SNEGSKA (reference sequence). The ends lost 6 bases at V and 0 bases at J; junction bases unmatched: 6. The CDR3 loop reads CSAVSGLSTDTQYF. The CDR3 coding sequence is TGCAGTGCCGTTAGCGGGCTGAGCACAGATACGCAGTATTTT.

This clonotype has more than one count but fewer than ten. The chain combines TRBV19 with TRBJ1-2; perhaps TRBD1 as D (6 bases). Trimming removed 7 bases at V and 4 bases at J, with 13 bases between. The CDR3 has 13 residues. Germline values: CDR1 LNHDA, CDR2 SQIVND (reference sequence). The CDR3 reads CASIRGQGYGYTF. In DNA, the CDR3 is TGTGCCAGTATCCGGGGGCAGGGCTATGGCTACACCTTC.

The V call is TRBV7-3, the J call TRBJ2-3, with D possibly being TRBD1 or TRBD2 (5 bases each). V was pared by 3 bases and J by 4 bases, with 11 bases between. The CDR3 runs to 14 residues. Germline lookup yields CDR1 SGHTA and CDR2 FQGTGA. CDR3 protein: CASSFEGPADTQYF. Here the CDR3 DNA reads TGTGCCAGCAGCTTCGAGGGGCCCGCAGATACGCAGTATTTT.

This clonotype was recorded once. The V and J genes are TRBV7-2 and TRBJ2-1, with D perhaps matching TRBD1 (6 bases). Per the germline V gene, CDR1 is SGHTA and CDR2 is FQGNSA. V lost 5 bases and J lost 4, with 15 bases in between. CDR3 size: 15 residues. CDR3 coding DNA: TGTGCCAGCAGCCCGTCCGGGACACCTTACAATGAGCAGTTCTTC. This gives the protein CASSPSGTPYNEQFF.

The chain has TRBV20-1 and TRBJ2-1, with TRBD2 matching over 12 bases. Trimming cost V 5 bases and J 7 bases; bases outside gene matches: 15. There are 17 residues in the CDR3. Germline CDR1 DFQATT, CDR2 SNEGSKA (reference sequence). CDR3 coding DNA: TGCAGTGCTGCGCGGCTAGCGGGAGGGCCCCGGTTGAATGAGCAGTTCTTC. Translated: CSAARLAGGPRLNEQFF.

Here the CDR3 DNA reads TGTGCCAGCAGCTTAAGAGCCCCGGGACCTCGCTACTTC. Translating gives CASSLRAPGPRYF. The chain combines TRBV7-2 with TRBJ2-7; D may correspond to TRBD1 or TRBD2 (5 bases each). Trimming cost V 2 bases and J 13 bases, with 18 bases left between them. Per the germline V gene, CDR1 is SGHTA and CDR2 is FQGNSA. The CDR3 is 13 amino acids.

The V gene is TRBV7-2, the J gene TRBJ2-7; either TRBD1 or TRBD2 may fit D (6 bases each). Looked up from germline, CDR1 is SGHTA and CDR2 is FQGNSA. V dropped 8 bases and J dropped 5 bases, with 16 bases sitting between them. CDR3 length: 13 residues. CDR3 DNA sequence: TGTGCCAGCGGGAATGGGGGGCGGAACGAGCAGTACTTC. Translating it yields CASGNGGRNEQYF. Based on the CDR3 plus reference TRBV7-2 and TRBJ2-7, the full variable domain is GAGVSQSPSNKVTEKGKDVELRCDPISGHTALYWYRQSLGQGLEFLIYFQGNSAPDKSGLPSDRFSAERTGGSVSTLTIQRTQQEDSAVYLCASGNGGRNEQYFGPGTRLTVT.

CDR3 amino acids: CASSLYIGTGPNYGYTF. The CDR3 region has the DNA TGTGCCAGCAGCTTGTATATCGGGACAGGCCCGAACTATGGCTACACCTTC. The V and J genes are TRBV5-6 and TRBJ1-2; 8 bases align to TRBD1. CDR1 SGHDT and CDR2 YYEEEE come from the germline V gene. The length of the CDR3 is 17 residues. Trimming took 1 base from V and 2 from J; bases not matched to a gene: 10.

V gene TRBV9 combines with J gene TRBJ2-1, with D possibly being TRBD1 or TRBD2 (5 bases each). The CDR3 length is 15 residues. Trimming removed 4 bases from V and 3 bases from J, with 14 bases in between. The germline gives CDR1 SGDLS, CDR2 YYNGEE. This chain's CDR3 is CASSLDGGDYNEQFF. In DNA form, the CDR3 reads TGTGCCAGCAGCCTCGATGGGGGAGACTACAATGAGCAGTTCTTC.

This chain joins TRBV12-1 and TRBJ1-5; no check of the table's D call, TRBD1, against the DNA was made. TRBV12-1 is deemed a pseudogene. The CDR3 contains 13 residues. CDR3 sequence: CASSFQGDQPQHF. DNA of the CDR3: TGTGCCAGCAGCTTCCAGGGGGATCAGCCCCAGCATTTT.

The chain is built from TRBV20-1 and TRBJ2-7; D may be TRBD2 (7 bases). Trimming took off 0 bases at V and 2 bases at J, with 23 bases between the two ends. The CDR3 consists of 18 residues. The germline CDR1 and CDR2 sequences are DFQATT and SNEGSKA (reference sequence). CDR3 bases: TGCAGTGCTAGAGATCCAAGAAGGGGGGGGACTCCTACCTACGAGCAGTACTTC. This encodes CSARDPRRGGTPTYEQYF.

In this sample, this clonotype turned up a few times. The chain couples TRBV7-2 to TRBJ1-6; 11 nucleotides align to TRBD1. V trimming: 4 bases; J trimming: 9 bases; junction bases outside the gene matches: 2. This CDR3 has 14 amino acids. CDR1 is SGHTA, CDR2 FQGNSA, per germline. The CDR3 coding sequence is TGTGCCAGCAGCTCCGGGACAGGGGGTTCACCCCTCCACTTT. Translating it yields CASSSGTGGSPLHF.

The chain has TRBV20-1 and TRBJ2-5, with D possibly matching TRBD2 (6 bases). CDR3 length: 16 amino acids. The germline CDR1 and CDR2 sequences are DFQATT and SNEGSKA (reference sequence). V was pared by 5 bases and J by 4 bases, with 23 bases between. The CDR3 coding sequence is TGCAGTGCTCCCCGCGGGTCGGCGGGATTATCAGAGACCCAGTACTTC. Translation: CSAPRGSAGLSETQYF.

This clonotype was observed a handful of times. Written as DNA, the CDR3 is TGTGCCAGCAATTGGCAGCATAGCAATCAGCCCCAGCATTTT. The encoded protein is CASNWQHSNQPQHF. The chain recombines TRBV12-3 or TRBV12-4 with TRBJ1-5; D not certain. Trimming took off 7 bases at V and 0 bases at J, with 10 bases between the two ends. The CDR3 is made up of 14 amino acids.

V usage is TRBV7-3 and J usage is TRBJ2-7; possible D gene TRBD1, 8 bases. Trimming removed 6 bases from V and 8 bases from J, with 17 bases in between. Germline loops: CDR1 SGHTA, CDR2 FQGTGA. The CDR3 has 13 residues. CDR3 nucleotide sequence: TGTGCCAGCAGATTGACAGGGGAGGGGCAGCAGTACTTC. It specifies CASRLTGEGQQYF.

The chain joins TRBV30 to TRBJ1-1; no clear D gene. CDR1 is GTSNPN, CDR2 SVGIG, per germline (reference sequence). This CDR3 region has 18 residues. V lost 3 bases, J lost 2 bases, and 25 bases lay in between. In DNA form, the CDR3 reads TGTGCCTGGAGACCCCGCCCCGGGCTCCACGGCTTTAACACTGAAGCTTTCTTT. It yields the protein CAWRPRPGLHGFNTEAFF.